Listed here are 9 T cell receptor beta chains from one sample, sequenced in a study of blood T cells in healthy people across ages. Then a second PCR, running roughly 7 to 11 cycles, was carried out with a sample-barcoded 5' primer and a J-beta primer mix. TCRdb independently ran MiXCR on the 5' RACE reads; one entry per CDR3 protein. The table lists 850,000 to 1,300,000 distinct CDR3 sequences, roughly 45% of them singletons, with approximately 20% in the top ten. Material for sequencing was blood. These receptors were taken from a woman aged 55-69 years in good health.

This clonotype was seen only a few times. V is TRBV14 and J is TRBJ2-7, with 8 bases identical to TRBD1. This CDR3 has 14 residues. Germline trimming cut 3 bases from V and 2 bases from J; bases unmatched to any gene: 3. Germline loops: CDR1 SGHDN, CDR2 FVKESK. The CDR3 reads CASSHPGQAYEQYF. In nucleotides, the CDR3 is TGTGCCAGCAGCCATCCGGGACAGGCCTACGAGCAGTACTTC.

This chain connects TRBV27 to TRBJ2-5; D is unresolved. Germline V gene lookup returns CDR1 MNHEY and CDR2 SMNVEV (reference sequence). V lost 2 bases and J lost 11, with 15 bases in between. This CDR3 has 13 amino acids. This CDR3 is CASSLGPGNEQYF. Written as DNA, the CDR3 is TGTGCCAGCAGTTTAGGACCGGGCAATGAGCAGTACTTC.

This clonotype was seen once. It may be a read error: a sequence one base away is much more abundant. V and J are TRBV2 and TRBJ2-5, with 10 positions matching TRBD2. The V gene's germline CDR1 is SNHLY and CDR2 FYNNEI. The length of the CDR3 is 17 residues. Unmatched junction bases numbered 21, after V lost 6 bases and J lost 11 bases. The CDR3 DNA sequence: TGTGCCAGCAGGTGGGGTAATCTAGCGGGAGTAGGGAATGAGCAGTACTTC. As protein: CASRWGNLAGVGNEQYF. Filled out from reference TRBV2 and TRBJ2-5, the complete variable domain reads EPEVTQTPSHQVTQMGQEVILRCVPISNHLYFYWYRQILGQKVEFLVSFYNNEISEKSEIFDDQFSVERPDGSNFTLKIRSTKLEDSAMYFCASRWGNLAGVGNEQYFGPGTRLLVL.

This sequence joins TRBV5-6 and TRBJ2-5; tentative D call: TRBD2 (6 bases). The CDR3 runs to 13 residues. CDR1 SGHDT and CDR2 YYEEEE come from the germline V gene. Trimming removed 3 bases from V and 11 bases from J, with 17 bases in between. As DNA, the CDR3 is TGTGCCAGCAGCTCCCCGGGACTCCCAGAGCAGTACTTC. Translated: CASSSPGLPEQYF.

The V call is TRBV24-1, the J call TRBJ2-4; perhaps D is TRBD1 or TRBD2 (5 bases each). V gave up 3 bases and J gave up 13 bases, with 21 bases separating them. Germline-derived CDR1 and CDR2 are KGHDR and SFDVKD. The CDR3 sequence is 15 residues long. CDR3 protein: CATSDPTGTHNEQYF. The CDR3 DNA is TGTGCCACCAGTGATCCGACCGGGACCCACAATGAGCAGTACTTC.

This clonotype was seen a few times. The V call is TRBV15, the J call TRBJ2-1, with TRBD2 matching 9 bases. This CDR3 has 14 amino acids. V shed 0 bases, J shed 14 bases, and the junction held 8 bases outside the gene matches. Germline V CDR1 and CDR2: LNHNV, YYDKDF (reference sequence). The CDR3 region is CATSRETLAGEKFF. DNA of the CDR3: TGTGCCACCAGCAGAGAGACCTTAGCGGGAGAGAAGTTCTTC.

This clonotype was recorded many times. This chain links TRBV3-1 with TRBJ2-5; perhaps TRBD2 as D (5 bases). This CDR3 region has 14 residues. Germline CDR1 is LGHDT and CDR2 is YNNKEL (reference sequence). The V gene lost 4 bases and the J gene lost 5 bases, with 14 bases spanning the gap. The CDR3 bases are TGTGCCAGCAGCCCGGGGAGTCGGTCTGAGACCCAGTACTTC. Protein: CASSPGSRSETQYF.

The CDR3 DNA is TGTGCCACGGGGGGGGCTAGCGGGGCCTACGAGCAGTACTTC. Residues: CATGGASGAYEQYF. This chain joins TRBV12-3 or TRBV12-4 and TRBJ2-5, with 9 bases aligning to TRBD2. The J call may be faulty, since TRBJ2-7 better matches the DNA end. There are 14 residues in the CDR3.

V and J are TRBV5-1 and TRBJ2-7, with 9 nucleotides matching TRBD2. The J call may be wrong; the DNA end is better matched by TRBJ2-5. Per germline, CDR1 SGHRS and CDR2 YFSETQ. This CDR3 comprises 14 residues. CDR3 in amino acids: CASSSGRSAGTQYF. CDR3 sequence (DNA): TGCGCCAGCAGCAGCGGGAGGTCCGCTGGGACCCAGTACTTC.